Each of the 21 T cell receptor beta chains below was sequenced from the same sample in a study of blood T cell repertoires in COVID-19. Clones were read by immunoSEQ multiplex PCR, and TCRdb kept only the in-frame ones, dropping some. The top ten hold around 1.8% of the sample, which has some 260,000 clones, around nine tenths seen once. What was sequenced was PBMCs or T cells enriched from blood (not recorded which). The receptors shown here come from a woman aged 18-29 years who had recovered from COVID-19.

The chain employs TRBV27 and TRBJ1-5, with 12 bases aligning to TRBD1. Germline CDR1 and CDR2: MNHEY and SMNVEV (reference sequence). The CDR3 extends over 16 amino acids. V gave up 6 bases and J gave up 7 bases; unmatched junction bases: 10. CDR3 DNA sequence: TGTGCCAGCAGCCGGACGATGGGACAGGGGGCCCAGCCCCAGCATTTT. Amino acid sequence: CASSRTMGQGAQPQHF.

The chain carries TRBV6-5 and TRBJ1-3, with D unclear. V lost 7 bases and J 4 bases, leaving 14 bases between the germline ends. From germline, CDR1 is MNHEY and CDR2 SVGAGI. CDR3 size: 14 residues. As DNA, the CDR3 is TGTGCCAGCACCGGCGGGGTCCCAGGAAACACCATATATTTT. Its translation: CASTGGVPGNTIYF.

This chain links TRBV7-9 with TRBJ2-1; D remains unclear. V gave up 2 bases and J gave up 0 bases, with 5 bases separating them. The CDR3 spans 14 residues. Germline CDR1 reads SEHNR; CDR2 reads FQNEAQ (reference sequence). This CDR3 is CASSLSVSYNEQFF. DNA for the CDR3: TGTGCCAGCAGCTTAAGCGTCTCCTACAATGAGCAGTTCTTC.

The chain is built from TRBV10-3 and TRBJ1-2; TRBD1 matches 7 bases. Germline-derived CDR1 and CDR2 are ENHRY and SYGVKD. J lost 5 bases, V lost 3 bases, and 15 bases had no gene match. This CDR3 is 17 amino acids long. CDR3 sequence reads: CAISDGLSRGQGYGYTF. CDR3 sequence (DNA): TGTGCCATCAGTGATGGACTATCTAGGGGGCAGGGGTATGGCTACACCTTC.

The rearrangement uses TRBV18 and TRBJ1-5, with 7 bases matching TRBD1. CDR3 length equals 15 residues. V gave up 3 bases and J gave up 0 bases; unmatched junction bases: 2. Germline CDR1 KGHSH, CDR2 LQKENI. Written as DNA, the CDR3 is TGTGCCAGCTCACCCGGGACAGATAGCAATCAGCCCCAGCATTTT. Translation gives CASSPGTDSNQPQHF.

The chain combines TRBV5-4 with TRBJ1-3; TRBD1 agrees at 7 bases. Per the germline V gene, CDR1 is SGHNT and CDR2 is YYREEE (reference sequence). V was pared by 0 bases and J by 1 base, with 10 bases of the junction left unmatched. The CDR3 covers 18 residues. CDR3 loop: CASSLEGPTGMSGNTIYF. Here the CDR3 DNA reads TGTGCCAGCAGCTTGGAGGGACCGACAGGGATGTCTGGAAACACCATATATTTT.

This clone was observed a single time. This rearrangement joins TRBV5-6 to TRBJ2-2, with TRBD2 as a possible D gene (5 bases). Per germline, CDR1 SGHDT and CDR2 YYEEEE. The CDR3 sequence is 15 residues long. V was clipped by 1 base and J by 2 bases, with 9 bases between them. The CDR3 DNA reads TGTGCCAGCAGCTTGTTCGGGATAAACACCGGGGAGCTGTTTTTT. It yields the protein CASSLFGINTGELFF.

The chain is built from TRBV28 and TRBJ2-6, with D uncertain. Looked up from germline, CDR1 is MDHEN and CDR2 is SYDVKM. The V and J ends lost 3 bases and 0 bases respectively, with 12 bases between them. CDR3 length: 17 residues. CDR3 sequence: CASSFGSSTSGANVLTF. As DNA, the CDR3 is TGTGCCAGCAGTTTTGGTTCAAGCACCTCTGGGGCCAACGTCCTGACTTTC.

Here the CDR3 DNA reads TGCGCCAGCAGCTTGGTTCGGACAGGGGGCTCCGGGGAGCTGTTTTTT. As protein: CASSLVRTGGSGELFF. The chain is built from TRBV5-1 and TRBJ2-2; 11 positions agree with TRBD1. CDR3 length equals 16 residues. V shed 0 bases, J shed 6 bases, and the junction held 4 bases outside the gene matches. CDR1 and CDR2 (germline): SGHRS, YFSETQ.

The rearrangement uses TRBV4-2 and TRBJ2-7; possible D gene TRBD2, 5 bases. Germline V lookup: CDR1 LGHNA, CDR2 YNFKEQ. The CDR3 totals 15 residues. V was cut by 4 bases and J by 1 base, with 14 bases left in between. The CDR3 here is CASSRGLASSYEQYF. The DNA for the CDR3 is TGTGCCAGCAGCCGAGGACTGGCCTCATCCTACGAGCAGTACTTC.

The genes are TRBV19 and TRBJ1-1; weak D call: TRBD1 (5 bases). Deletions cut 3 bases from V and 7 bases from J, with 9 bases between. CDR3 length equals 12 residues. Germline loops: CDR1 LNHDA, CDR2 SQIVND (reference sequence). The CDR3 nucleotides are TGTGCCAGTAGTATTTTGGGGGGTGAAGCTTTCTTT. Protein sequence: CASSILGGEAFF.

This chain joins TRBV2 and TRBJ2-6; D may be TRBD2 (5 bases). Trimming pared 8 bases from V and 0 bases from J, leaving 11 bases between. Germline CDR1 reads SNHLY; CDR2 reads FYNNEI. CDR3 length: 15 residues. The chain's CDR3 is CASQRTSSGANVLTF. DNA of the CDR3: TGTGCCAGCCAGCGGACCAGCTCTGGGGCCAACGTCCTGACTTTC. The full variable domain, its missing parts supplied by reference TRBV2 and TRBJ2-6, is EPEVTQTPSHQVTQMGQEVILRCVPISNHLYFYWYRQILGQKVEFLVSFYNNEISEKSEIFDDQFSVERPDGSNFTLKIRSTKLEDSAMYFCASQRTSSGANVLTFGAGSRLTVL.

The CDR3 protein is CASSLKPLAGANVLTF. The CDR3 region has the DNA TGCGCCAGCAGCCTTAAGCCGCTCGCTGGGGCCAACGTCCTGACTTTC. The rearrangement uses TRBV4-1 and TRBJ2-6; D is undetermined. Trimming took off 4 bases at V and 2 bases at J, with 12 bases between the two ends. This CDR3 comprises 16 residues. Germline assignment: CDR1 MGHRA and CDR2 YSYEKL.

This clone was observed once. The rearrangement uses TRBV6-5 and TRBJ1-5, with 8 bases lining up with TRBD1. The germline gives CDR1 MNHEY, CDR2 SVGAGI. This CDR3 comprises 13 residues. With V trimmed by 6 bases and J by 6 bases, 4 bases remained unmatched. The CDR3 loop reads CASRGQGIQPQHF. Written as DNA, the CDR3 is TGTGCCAGCAGAGGACAGGGTATTCAGCCCCAGCATTTT.

The rearrangement joins TRBV7-2 to TRBJ2-7; 7 nucleotides align to TRBD1. V trimming: 5 bases; J trimming: 4 bases; junction bases outside the gene matches: 14. The CDR3 consists of 16 residues. Germline CDR1 reads SGHTA; CDR2 reads FQGNSA. The CDR3 here is CASSQMRDSSFYEQYF. CDR3 DNA: TGTGCCAGCAGCCAAATGAGGGACAGTAGCTTTTACGAGCAGTACTTC.

The count of this clone is one. This rearrangement joins TRBV7-2 to TRBJ1-2; a weak D match, TRBD1 (5 bases). Per the germline V gene, CDR1 is SGHTA and CDR2 is FQGNSA. V dropped 4 bases and J dropped 0 bases, with 9 bases sitting between them. This CDR3 has 14 residues. The CDR3 DNA reads TGTGCCAGCAGCTCCCAGGGAACTAACTATGGCTACACCTTC. It yields the protein CASSSQGTNYGYTF.

The chain uses TRBV5-8 and TRBJ1-6, with 9 bases fitting TRBD1. Germline trimming cut 4 bases from V and 9 bases from J; bases unmatched to any gene: 11. The germline gives CDR1 SGHTS, CDR2 YDEGEE. The CDR3 runs to 16 residues. The CDR3 sequence is CASSIRTGVSLSPLHF. CDR3 coding DNA: TGTGCCAGCAGCATCCGGACAGGGGTCTCCCTTTCACCCCTCCACTTT.

This clone was seen just once. The chain carries TRBV10-3 and TRBJ1-2; 9 bases map to TRBD1. Trimming removed 5 bases from V and 5 bases from J; junction bases left unmatched: 9. The CDR3 is 15 amino acids. In germline, CDR1 is ENHRY, CDR2 SYGVKD. The CDR3 nucleotides read TGTGCCATCAGTCCGCCGCCGGGACAGGGTTATGGCTACACCTTC. Translation gives CAISPPPGQGYGYTF.

The genes are TRBV6-5 and TRBJ2-3; possible D gene TRBD1, 6 bases. CDR3 length: 13 amino acids. Germline V lookup: CDR1 MNHEY, CDR2 SVGAGI. Trimming cost V 6 bases and J 2 bases, with 9 bases left between them. CDR3 sequence reads: CASRRDTTDTQYF. The CDR3 region has the DNA TGTGCCAGCAGGAGGGACACCACAGATACGCAGTATTTT.

The CDR3: CASSLTTVGGYTF. Written as DNA, the CDR3 is TGTGCCAGCAGTTTAACGACAGTCGGCGGCTACACCTTC. The J gene is TRBJ1-2, the V gene TRBV27; TRBD1 is a possible D gene (5 bases). This CDR3 spans 13 amino acids. The germline gives CDR1 MNHEY, CDR2 SMNVEV (reference sequence). With 2 bases removed from V and 8 bases from J, the gap between germline ends came to 12 bases.

This chain connects TRBV9 to TRBJ2-1; maybe TRBD2 (6 bases). The CDR3 extends over 15 amino acids. Trimming stripped 2 bases from V and 2 bases from J, with 11 bases between. Germline CDR1 reads SGDLS; CDR2 reads YYNGEE. DNA of the CDR3: TGTGCCAGCAGCGTGGTAGCGGCACCCTACAATGAGCAGTTCTTC. This gives the protein CASSVVAAPYNEQFF.